A selection of T cell receptor beta chains follows, all from one sample in a study of blood T cell repertoires in COVID-19. Using immunoSEQ multiplex PCR, the repertoire was profiled, and TCRdb retains in-frame clones only, with some absent. The sample holds about 240,000 clones; around four fifths are singletons and the top ten take over 3.5%. Specimen: peripheral blood. These receptors originate from a woman in her 70s with acute or convalescent COVID-19. CDR3s include the opening cysteine and the closing phenylalanine or tryptophan. The order of the fields is clone size, J gene, V gene, D gene, CDR3 DNA, CDR3 protein. The D gene is left open where the match is weak. Expanded clones are given a class, and other clones once, few, many or no size at all.

clone_size: NA; j_call: TRBJ1-1; v_call: TRBV30; d_call: NA; cdr3_nt: TGTGCCTGGATAGTTGCGGGCAACACTGAAGCTTTCTTT; cdr3_aa: CAWIVAGNTEAFF
clone_size: many; j_call: TRBJ1-2; v_call: TRBV27; d_call: NA; cdr3_nt: TGTGCCAGCAGTTCCGCCGACAGGTACTATGGCTACACCTTC; cdr3_aa: CASSSADRYYGYTF
clone_size: NA; j_call: TRBJ1-4; v_call: TRBV28; d_call: TRBD1; cdr3_nt: TGTGCCAGCAGTCTCCCGACAGGGGGCAATGAAAAACTGTTTTTT; cdr3_aa: CASSLPTGGNEKLFF
clone_size: NA; j_call: TRBJ1-1; v_call: TRBV7-9; d_call: NA; cdr3_nt: TGTGCCAGCAGCCTTGGGGTGGGCAGGGATGGCACTGAAGCTTTCTTT; cdr3_aa: CASSLGVGRDGTEAFF
clone_size: many; j_call: TRBJ1-2; v_call: TRBV25-1; d_call: NA; cdr3_nt: TGTGCCAGCAGTGATACAGGGATCTTCTATGGCTACACCTTC; cdr3_aa: CASSDTGIFYGYTF
clone_size: NA; j_call: TRBJ2-3; v_call: TRBV7-2; d_call: NA; cdr3_nt: TGTGCCAGCACCCTCTCAGGGGATACGCAGTATTTT; cdr3_aa: CASTLSGDTQYF
clone_size: NA; j_call: TRBJ2-7; v_call: TRBV6-5; d_call: NA; cdr3_nt: TGTGCCAGCAGGAGCGGAGCCTACGAGCAGTACTTC; cdr3_aa: CASRSGAYEQYF
clone_size: NA; j_call: TRBJ1-2; v_call: TRBV5-4; d_call: TRBD1; cdr3_nt: TGTGCCAGCAGCCTGGACAGGGTTGGCTACACCTTC; cdr3_aa: CASSLDRVGYTF
clone_size: NA; j_call: TRBJ2-3; v_call: TRBV6-6; d_call: TRBD2; cdr3_nt: TGTGCCAGCAGACAGGGGACTAGCGGCACAGATACGCAGTATTTT; cdr3_aa: CASRQGTSGTDTQYF
clone_size: NA; j_call: TRBJ1-1; v_call: TRBV24-1; d_call: NA; cdr3_nt: TGTGCCACCAGTGACTCAGGGGCCGGGAACACTGAAGCTTTCTTT; cdr3_aa: CATSDSGAGNTEAFF
clone_size: NA; j_call: TRBJ1-2; v_call: TRBV7-8; d_call: NA; cdr3_nt: TGTGCCAGCAGCTTAGTCAACGGGGTAAGCGGCTACACCTTC; cdr3_aa: CASSLVNGVSGYTF
clone_size: NA; j_call: TRBJ1-1; v_call: TRBV3-1/TRBV3-2; d_call: NA; cdr3_nt: TGTGCCAGCAGCCAAGATAGGCGGAAGGCTTTCTTT; cdr3_aa: CASSQDRRKAFF
clone_size: NA; j_call: TRBJ1-1; v_call: TRBV6-5; d_call: NA; cdr3_nt: TGTGCCAGCACTAGGGGGTGGGAAGCTTTCTTT; cdr3_aa: CASTRGWEAFF
clone_size: NA; j_call: TRBJ2-7; v_call: TRBV19; d_call: NA; cdr3_nt: TGTGCCAGTAGCGCCGGGACATCAGCCTACGAGCAGTACTTC; cdr3_aa: CASSAGTSAYEQYF